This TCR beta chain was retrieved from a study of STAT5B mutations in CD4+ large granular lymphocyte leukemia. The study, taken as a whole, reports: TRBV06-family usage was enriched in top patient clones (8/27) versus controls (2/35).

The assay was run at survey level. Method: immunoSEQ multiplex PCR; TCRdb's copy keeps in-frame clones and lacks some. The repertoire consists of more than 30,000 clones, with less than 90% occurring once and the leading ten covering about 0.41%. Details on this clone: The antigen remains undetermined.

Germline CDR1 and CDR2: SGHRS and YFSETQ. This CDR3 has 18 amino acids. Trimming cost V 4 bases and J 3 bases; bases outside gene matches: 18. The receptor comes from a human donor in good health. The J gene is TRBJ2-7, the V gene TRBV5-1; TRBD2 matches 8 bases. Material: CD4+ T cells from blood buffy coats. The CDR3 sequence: CASSTYRGPTSARYEQYF. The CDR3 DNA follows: TGCGCCAGCAGCACCTACCGGGGCCCGACTAGCGCCCGCTACGAGCAGTACTTC.